This T cell receptor (beta chain) derives from a study of Graves' ophthalmopathy and Graves' hyperthyroidism. Findings and caveats of the study: The authors also found most expanded thyroid clonotypes above 0.001 frequency in blood.

Per germline, CDR1 SGHTA and CDR2 FQGTGA. This CDR3 region has 16 residues. V lost 5 bases, J lost 7 bases, and 24 bases lay in between. Other autoimmune diseases, uncontrolled infections, pregnancy and lactation each led to patient exclusion. As regards this clonotype: Its antigen is as yet unknown.

As the template, RNA transcripts were used to amplify TCR beta CDR3 regions. A first-round RT-PCR used HTBI primers, followed by a second-round multiplex PCR. In TCRdb, the multiplex PCR reads were re-called with MiXCR into one record per CDR3 protein. The table has almost 750,000 distinct CDR3 sequences, 40% seen once. The sample consisted of peripheral blood. The chain links TRBV7-3 to TRBJ2-7; D perhaps matches TRBD1 (6 bases). The receptor's source is an adult man with Graves' ophthalmopathy. As DNA, the CDR3 is TGTGCCAGCAGCCCCCACTGGGCAGGGGATGTAGGTGAGCAGTACTTC. It translates to CASSPHWAGDVGEQYF.